These 9 T cell receptor beta chains came from one sample sequenced in a study of T cell responses to AZD1222 COVID-19 vaccine. This table comes from immunoSEQ multiplex PCR, and its TCRdb copy is limited to in-frame clones, with some not included. The sample consists of around 160,000 clones, about nine tenths of them appearing once. This material consisted of peripheral blood, taken on day 0 of AZD1222 vaccination. These TCRs come from an adult in good health.

The chain combines TRBV14 with TRBJ2-7; D call uncertain. Between the trimmed V and J ends, which lost 0 bases and 3 bases, there was a span of 6 bases. This CDR3 is 13 amino acids long. CDR1 SGHDN and CDR2 FVKESK come from the germline V gene. The CDR3 nucleotides read TGTGCCAGCAGCCAAGATCGAGGCTACGAGCAGTACTTC. Its protein is CASSQDRGYEQYF.

The V call is TRBV7-3, the J call TRBJ2-1; no clear D. The CDR3 runs to 15 residues. CDR1 SGHTA and CDR2 FQGTGA come from the germline V gene. The germline V and J ends were trimmed by 4 bases and 0 bases, with 10 bases remaining between them. CDR3 sequence: CASSSSIRSYNEQFF. Here the CDR3 DNA reads TGTGCCAGCAGCTCTAGTATACGCTCCTACAATGAGCAGTTCTTC.

The chain is built from TRBV5-1 and TRBJ2-5, with D perhaps matching TRBD2 (5 bases). Germline values: CDR1 SGHRS, CDR2 YFSETQ. V was pared by 0 bases and J by 3 bases, with 9 bases between. The CDR3 consists of 14 residues. CDR3 bases: TGCGCCAGCAGCTTGGTTGGAGGTAAAGAGACCCAGTACTTC. Its translation is CASSLVGGKETQYF.

This chain joins TRBV7-2 and TRBJ2-5; no definite D call. Germline lookup yields CDR1 SGHTA and CDR2 FQGNSA. CDR3 length equals 13 residues. Trimming stripped 2 bases from V and 5 bases from J, with 9 bases between. The CDR3 is CASSLSPRETQYF. DNA of the CDR3: TGTGCCAGCAGCTTATCCCCTAGGGAGACCCAGTACTTC.

The chain employs TRBV5-6 and TRBJ2-5, with TRBD1 matching 9 bases. V gave up 2 bases and J gave up 4 bases; unmatched junction bases: 9. The germline CDR1 and CDR2 sequences are SGHDT and YYEEEE. The CDR3 has 16 amino acids. The CDR3 bases are TGTGCCAGCAGCTTAACCGGGACAGGGTTCCGAGAGACCCAGTACTTC. Amino acid sequence: CASSLTGTGFRETQYF.

The chain joins TRBV7-2 to TRBJ1-3; 8 bases match TRBD1. Unmatched junction bases numbered 4, after V lost 5 bases and J lost 4 bases. CDR3 length equals 14 residues. Germline CDR1 and CDR2: SGHTA and FQGNSA. CDR3 protein: CASSRDRSGNTIYF. CDR3 in DNA: TGTGCCAGCAGCCGGGACAGGTCCGGAAACACCATATATTTT.

V is TRBV9 and J is TRBJ2-5; either TRBD1 or TRBD2 may supply D (5 bases each). Germline V gene sequence: CDR1 SGDLS, CDR2 YYNGEE. V gave up 0 bases and J gave up 3 bases, with 12 bases separating them. This CDR3 has 15 amino acids. CDR3 bases: TGTGCCAGCAGCGTAGGAGGGGCAGGGAAAGAGACCCAGTACTTC. It translates to CASSVGGAGKETQYF.

The V call is TRBV7-2, the J call TRBJ2-2; the match to TRBD2 covers 10 bases. Trimming cost V 1 base and J 0 bases; bases outside gene matches: 5. Germline V lookup: CDR1 SGHTA, CDR2 FQGNSA. The CDR3 length is 18 residues. The CDR3 spells CASSLELAGSANTGELFF. The DNA of the CDR3 is TGTGCCAGCAGCTTAGAACTAGCGGGGAGCGCGAACACCGGGGAGCTGTTTTTT.

The V gene is TRBV6-4, the J gene TRBJ2-1, with 12 bases matching TRBD2. This CDR3 is built from 15 residues. V gave up 5 bases and J gave up 9 bases; unmatched junction bases: 8. The V gene's germline CDR1 is MRHNA and CDR2 SNTAGT. CDR3 loop: CASSTKTSGGSEQFF. The CDR3 nucleotides are TGTGCCAGCAGTACCAAGACTAGCGGGGGAAGTGAGCAGTTCTTC.